One T cell receptor (beta chain) is described in this entry. Its antigen is not known. The sample comes from a study of cytomegalovirus exposure and HLA in healthy donors. Notes on the study in general: At a 0.05 false discovery rate, a later analysis found 16,951 TCR beta sequences to be associated with HLA alleles.

Researchers ran the PCR with 60 Vbeta and 13 Jbeta primers. Authors' processing steps: Later, an analysis found about 77 million unique TCR beta chains, and about 10 million of these were shared. The assay was immunoSEQ multiplex PCR, and TCRdb's table has in-frame clones only and misses some. The DNA gave D and trimming, while V, J and clone size come from that table. The specimen's table records more than 130,000 clones. The CDR3 consists of 17 residues. Trimming took 5 bases from V and 4 from J, leaving 20 bases between them. CDR1 and CDR2 from the germline V gene are SEHNR and FQNEAQ (reference sequence).

This sequence was found in a man aged 40-49 years in good health and CMV-seronegative. The sequencing sample was made of PBMCs. The chain recombines TRBV7-9 with TRBJ1-4; D possibly corresponds to TRBD1 (6 bases). Written as DNA, the CDR3 is TGTGCCAGCAGCCCACAGGACCTCAGGGGTCTTAATGAAAAACTGTTTTTT. Translated, it gives CASSPQDLRGLNEKLFF.